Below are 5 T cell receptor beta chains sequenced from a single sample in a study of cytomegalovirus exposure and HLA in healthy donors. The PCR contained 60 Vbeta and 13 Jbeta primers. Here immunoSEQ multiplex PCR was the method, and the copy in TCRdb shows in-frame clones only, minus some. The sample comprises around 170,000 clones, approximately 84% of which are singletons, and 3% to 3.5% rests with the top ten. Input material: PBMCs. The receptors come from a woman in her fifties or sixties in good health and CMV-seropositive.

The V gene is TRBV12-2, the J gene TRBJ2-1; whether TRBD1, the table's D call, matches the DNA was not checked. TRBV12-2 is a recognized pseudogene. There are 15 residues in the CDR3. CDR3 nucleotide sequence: TGTGCAAGTCGCTTAGGTGGACAGACTTACAATGAGCAGTTCTTC. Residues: CASRLGGQTYNEQFF.

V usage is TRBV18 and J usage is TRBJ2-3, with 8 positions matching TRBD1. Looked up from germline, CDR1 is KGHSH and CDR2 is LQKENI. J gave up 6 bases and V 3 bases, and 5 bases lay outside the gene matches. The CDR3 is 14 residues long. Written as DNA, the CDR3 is TGTGCCAGCTCACCGCAGGGGGCGCGGGATACGCAGTATTTT. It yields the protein CASSPQGARDTQYF.

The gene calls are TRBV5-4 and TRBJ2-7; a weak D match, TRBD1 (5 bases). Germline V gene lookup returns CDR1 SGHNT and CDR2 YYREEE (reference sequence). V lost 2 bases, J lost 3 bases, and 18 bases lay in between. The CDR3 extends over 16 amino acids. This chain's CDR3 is CASSLNRRLQDYEQYF. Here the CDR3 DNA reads TGTGCCAGCAGCTTAAACCGGAGATTACAGGACTACGAGCAGTACTTC.

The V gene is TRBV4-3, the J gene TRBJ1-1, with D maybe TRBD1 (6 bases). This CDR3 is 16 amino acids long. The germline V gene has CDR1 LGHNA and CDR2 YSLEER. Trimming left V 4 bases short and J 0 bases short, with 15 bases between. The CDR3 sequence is CASSLHWTDMNTEAFF. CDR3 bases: TGCGCCAGCAGCCTTCACTGGACAGACATGAACACTGAAGCTTTCTTT.

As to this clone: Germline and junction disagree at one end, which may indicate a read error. CDR3 loop: CAGSGLAGGLETQYF. Here the CDR3 DNA reads TGTGCCGGCAGTGGGCTAGCGGGGGGTTTGGAGACCCAGTACTTC. The gene calls are TRBV2 and TRBJ2-5, with TRBD2 identical over 11 bases. The CDR3 runs 15 residues. The germline V gene has CDR1 SNHLY and CDR2 FYNNEI. Full variable domain (remainder filled in from reference TRBV2 and TRBJ2-5): EPEVTQTPSHQVTQMGQEVILRCVPISNHLYFYWYRQILGQKVEFLVSFYNNEISEKSEIFDDQFSVERPDGSNFTLKIRSTKLEDSAMYFCAGSGLAGGLETQYFGPGTRLLVL.